This T cell receptor (beta chain) was profiled in a study of identical twins. To note about this clonotype: The antigen is unknown.

From germline, CDR1 is SGHRS and CDR2 YFSETQ. The CDR3 is 15 residues long. V lost 4 bases and J lost 6, with 19 bases in between. Template switching supplied a universal primer site; unique molecular identifiers were carried on the cDNA. MiXCR, run by TCRdb on the 5' RACE reads, gives a single entry per CDR3 protein. The repertoire includes 690,000 or so distinct CDR3 sequences, about 9.4% of them detected once, and approximately 0.89% sits in the top ten. Broader study findings: Compared with models, monozygotic twins showed more out-of-frame TCR alpha sharing.

Healthy Caucasians were all of the donors. This same sample was also taken into another study, of yellow fever vaccine responses in identical twins.

The sequence derives from a young woman in good health. The sequenced material came from PBMCs. This chain joins TRBV5-1 and TRBJ1-2; TRBD1 might be the D (5 bases). The CDR3 DNA reads as TGCGCCAGCAGCGGCAGGGACCGTCCATTGGATGGCTACACCTTC. Translation gives CASSGRDRPLDGYTF.